This TCR beta chain was recovered during a study of tumor-infiltrating lymphocytes in primary liver carcinoma. Both RNA and DNA were isolated together from around 18-30 mg of bulk tissue that had not been sorted. With a constant-region primer, TCR beta cDNA was made from approximately 520 ng of total RNA. Libraries for TCR beta were built through three nested multiplex PCR rounds, which together made up a slightly modified ARM-PCR procedure. With TRBV1-TRBV30 forward primers and a C-beta reverse primer, the first two PCR rounds were run for about 10 cycles each. MiXCR, run by TCRdb on the multiplex PCR reads, gives a single entry per CDR3 protein. The sample shows roughly 120,000 distinct CDR3 sequences, 65% of them seen only once. Germline V gene data show CDR1 as GTSNPN and CDR2 as SVGIG (reference sequence). The CDR3 has 12 amino acids. V lost 5 bases to trimming and J lost 4 bases, with 10 bases between them.

Sequences were obtained from liver tumor tissue from sampling region 1. The subset denotes: tumor region T1, superior pole. The sequence derives from a woman in her sixties or seventies with primary liver carcinoma and hepatitis B virus infection. This chain connects TRBV30 to TRBJ2-3; no reliable D call. The CDR3 is CAWGEFSDTQYF. CDR3 DNA: TGTGCCTGGGGTGAGTTCTCAGATACGCAGTATTTT.